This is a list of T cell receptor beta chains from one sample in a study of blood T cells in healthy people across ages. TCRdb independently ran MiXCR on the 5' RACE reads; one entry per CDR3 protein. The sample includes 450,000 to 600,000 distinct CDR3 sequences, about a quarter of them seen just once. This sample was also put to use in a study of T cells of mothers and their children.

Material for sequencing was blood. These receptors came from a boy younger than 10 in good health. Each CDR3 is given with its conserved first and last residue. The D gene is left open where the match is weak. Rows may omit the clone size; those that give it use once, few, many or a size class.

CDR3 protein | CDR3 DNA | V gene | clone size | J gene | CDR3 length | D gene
CASSITGEGNSPLHF | TGTGCCAGCAGCATAACAGGGGAAGGCAATTCACCCCTCCACTTT | TRBV9 | few | TRBJ1-6 | 15 | TRBD1
CASSFGGGTDTQYF | TGTGCCAGCAGCTTTGGCGGGGGCACAGATACGCAGTATTTT | TRBV13 | few | TRBJ2-3 | 14 | .
CATRARGRVSGANVLTF | TGTGCCACCAGGGCGAGGGGGCGAGTTTCTGGGGCCAACGTCCTGACTTTC | TRBV15 | . | TRBJ2-6 | 17 | TRBD1
CASSPILAGDDEQYF | TGCGCCAGCAGCCCAATACTAGCGGGAGATGACGAGCAGTACTTC | TRBV5-1 | . | TRBJ2-7 | 15 | TRBD2
CASSLFSGQEAGELFF | TGCGCCAGCAGCTTGTTTTCCGGACAGGAGGCCGGGGAGCTGTTTTTT | TRBV5-1 | few | TRBJ2-2 | 16 | TRBD1
CASSRQGEFYEQYF | TGTGCCAGCAGTAGACAGGGAGAATTCTACGAGCAGTACTTC | TRBV27 | . | TRBJ2-7 | 14 | TRBD1
CASRISWGGKNEQFF | TGTGCCAGCAGGATAAGCTGGGGGGGCAAGAATGAGCAGTTCTTC | TRBV7-9 | few | TRBJ2-1 | 15 | .
CASSSGHPAYEQYF | TGTGCCAGCAGCTCGGGACACCCCGCCTACGAGCAGTACTTC | TRBV7-9 | . | TRBJ2-7 | 14 | .
CASSELAGGYEQYF | TGTGCCAGCAGTGAGCTAGCGGGAGGCTACGAGCAGTACTTC | TRBV2 | many | TRBJ2-7 | 14 | TRBD2
CASSPRTSGGGAYNEQFF | TGCGCCAGCAGCCCTAGGACTAGCGGGGGGGGAGCCTACAATGAGCAGTTCTTC | TRBV5-1 | few | TRBJ2-1 | 18 | TRBD2
CASSLDRGRGRAFF | TGTGCCAGCAGCTTAGACAGGGGCAGGGGAAGAGCTTTCTTT | TRBV7-2 | . | TRBJ1-1 | 14 | TRBD1
CASSYLRQARGNTIYF | TGTGCCAGCAGTTACCTGAGACAGGCGCGGGGAAACACCATATATTTT | TRBV6-5 | . | TRBJ1-3 | 16 | .
CASSPTGGTYGYTF | TGTGCCAGCAGTCCAACAGGGGGCACGTATGGCTACACCTTC | TRBV12-3/TRBV12-4 | . | TRBJ1-2 | 14 | TRBD1
CSVTSGSYNEQFF | TGCAGCGTCACTAGCGGGAGTTACAATGAGCAGTTCTTC | TRBV29-1 | . | TRBJ2-1 | 13 | TRBD2
CASSFTTGRDTQYF | TGCGCCAGCAGCTTTACTACGGGGCGCGATACGCAGTATTTT | TRBV5-1 | few | TRBJ2-3 | 14 | .
CASSPRLATSSYNEQFF | TGTGCCAGCTCACCACGCCTAGCAACGAGCTCCTACAATGAGCAGTTCTTC | TRBV18 | . | TRBJ2-1 | 17 | .
CASSVSLLERETQYF | TGCGCCAGCAGTGTCTCCTTACTAGAGCGGGAGACCCAGTACTTC | TRBV10-2 | . | TRBJ2-5 | 15 | .
CASSLMGSGNYGYTF | TGTGCCAGCAGTTTAATGGGGAGCGGTAACTATGGCTACACCTTC | TRBV28 | . | TRBJ1-2 | 15 | .
CASSYPGTQYF | TGTGCCAGCAGTTACCCAGGAACCCAGTACTTC | TRBV6-2/TRBV6-3 | few | TRBJ2-5 | 11 | .
CASSLGSGSEETQYF | TGCGCCAGCAGCTTGGGTTCAGGGTCGGAAGAGACCCAGTACTTC | TRBV5-1 | . | TRBJ2-5 | 15 | .
CSGGLAGAWETQYF | TGCAGCGGTGGACTAGCGGGAGCCTGGGAGACCCAGTACTTC | TRBV29-1 | few | TRBJ2-5 | 14 | TRBD2
CAIRERDTFGTEAFF | TGTGCCATCAGGGAGAGGGACACCTTTGGTACTGAAGCTTTCTTT | TRBV10-3 | few | TRBJ1-1 | 15 | .
CASSKRDSGSVQETQYF | TGTGCCAGCAGTAAGCGGGATAGCGGGAGTGTCCAAGAGACCCAGTACTTC | TRBV7-2 | . | TRBJ2-5 | 17 | TRBD2
CASSISGPTYEQYF | TGTGCCAGCAGCATTAGCGGGCCGACCTACGAGCAGTACTTC | TRBV7-9 | few | TRBJ2-7 | 14 | TRBD2
CASSPPPGQRGTGELFF | TGTGCCAGCTCACCACCTCCGGGACAGAGAGGCACCGGGGAGCTGTTTTTT | TRBV18 | . | TRBJ2-2 | 17 | TRBD1
CASSASGRAPAKNIQYF | TGTGCCAGCAGCGCTAGCGGGAGGGCCCCAGCCAAAAACATTCAGTACTTC | TRBV9 | . | TRBJ2-4 | 17 | TRBD2
CASSSPYRGDYGYTF | TGTGCCAGCAGCTCCCCGTATCGGGGGGACTATGGCTACACCTTC | TRBV11-2 | few | TRBJ1-2 | 15 | .
CASSLAQSEQYF | TGTGCCAGCAGTTTAGCGCAGTCTGAGCAGTACTTC | TRBV12-3/TRBV12-4 | . | TRBJ2-7 | 12 | .
CASSEGDTGELFF | TGTGCCAGCAGTGAAGGGGACACCGGGGAGCTGTTTTTT | TRBV6-4 | many | TRBJ2-2 | 13 | .
CASSGGDGGYTF | TGTGCCAGCAGTGGGGGTGACGGTGGCTACACCTTC | TRBV2 | many | TRBJ1-2 | 12 | .
CASSERRDSHEQYF | TGTGCCAGCAGTGAAAGGAGGGATTCCCACGAGCAGTACTTC | TRBV6-1 | . | TRBJ2-7 | 14 | .
CASSMLAGAYNEQFF | TGTGCCAGCAGCATGCTAGCGGGAGCCTACAATGAGCAGTTCTTC | TRBV11-1 | . | TRBJ2-1 | 15 | TRBD2
CSAMYGSSSYNEQFF | TGCAGTGCTATGTATGGGAGCAGCTCCTACAATGAGCAGTTCTTC | TRBV20-1 | few | TRBJ2-1 | 15 | .
CASSQVGHTNTEAFF | TGTGCCAGCAGCCAAGTAGGGCATACCAACACTGAAGCTTTCTTT | TRBV3-1 | . | TRBJ1-1 | 15 | .
CASGTYYEQYF | TGTGCCAGCGGGACTTACTACGAGCAGTACTTC | TRBV12-3/TRBV12-4 | many | TRBJ2-7 | 11 | .
CASSLAPGSGGYTF | TGTGCCAGCAGCTTAGCCCCAGGGTCGGGAGGCTACACCTTC | TRBV27 | once | TRBJ1-2 | 14 | .
CSASSLAGWYEQYF | TGCAGTGCTAGCAGCCTAGCGGGGTGGTACGAGCAGTACTTC | TRBV20-1 | few | TRBJ2-7 | 14 | TRBD2
CASSHQAGGPGEQYF | TGTGCCAGCAGTCACCAGGCGGGAGGGCCGGGCGAGCAGTACTTC | TRBV6-5 | . | TRBJ2-7 | 15 | TRBD2
CASSQDLEAGAEQFF | TGCGCCAGCAGCCAAGATTTGGAAGCGGGGGCTGAGCAGTTCTTC | TRBV4-3 | . | TRBJ2-1 | 15 | TRBD2
CSARDHMTPDNSPLHF | TGCAGTGCTAGAGATCACATGACTCCAGATAATTCACCCCTCCACTTT | TRBV20-1 | few | TRBJ1-6 | 16 | .
CATSRDLGTGAGNTIYF | TGTGCCACCAGCAGAGATTTAGGAACAGGGGCTGGAAACACCATATATTTT | TRBV15 | . | TRBJ1-3 | 17 | TRBD1
CASSLAVERAGYTF | TGTGCCAGCAGCTTAGCCGTGGAGCGGGCTGGCTACACCTTC | TRBV7-2 | . | TRBJ1-2 | 14 | .
CATSRGTHQETQYF | TGTGCCACCAGCAGGGGGACGCACCAAGAGACCCAGTACTTC | TRBV15 | few | TRBJ2-5 | 14 | .
CSAVGQGRAGGADTQYF | TGCAGTGCTGTAGGACAGGGACGAGCGGGAGGGGCAGATACGCAGTATTTT | TRBV20-1 | . | TRBJ2-3 | 17 | TRBD2
CASSQADSKNIQYF | TGTGCCAGCAGCCAAGCGGACAGCAAAAACATTCAGTACTTC | TRBV3-1 | once | TRBJ2-4 | 14 | .
CATSDSSGSSTDTQYF | TGTGCCACCAGTGATTCTAGCGGCTCTAGCACAGATACGCAGTATTTT | TRBV24-1 | . | TRBJ2-3 | 16 | TRBD2
CASSLQGPYYGYTF | TGTGCCAGCAGCTTACAGGGGCCCTACTATGGCTACACCTTC | TRBV13 | few | TRBJ1-2 | 14 | .
CASSIGTGEQYF | TGTGCCAGCAGCATAGGGACGGGCGAGCAGTACTTC | TRBV7-9 | . | TRBJ2-7 | 12 | .
CASSDGLASYEQYF | TGCGCCAGCAGCGACGGACTAGCGAGTTACGAGCAGTACTTC | TRBV4-1 | . | TRBJ2-7 | 14 | TRBD2
CASSLYGGTPSYEQYF | TGTGCCAGCAGCTTATACGGCGGGACGCCCTCCTACGAGCAGTACTTC | TRBV11-2 | . | TRBJ2-7 | 16 | .
CASNPGGWETEAFF | TGTGCCAGCAACCCCGGGGGCTGGGAAACTGAAGCTTTCTTT | TRBV4-2 | . | TRBJ1-1 | 14 | .